The T cell receptor (beta chain) under discussion was sequenced for a study of blood T cell repertoires in COVID-19. Under the authors' procedure: Amplification from reference gene primers served as the basis for estimated nucleated cell counts. Here immunoSEQ multiplex PCR was the method, and the copy in TCRdb shows in-frame clones only, minus some. V and J calls and clone size are those listed in that table; D and trimming were worked out from the DNA. Among 350,000 to 500,000 clones, about 88% were seen once, and the ten largest hold about 1.4%. The CDR3 has 11 residues. The ends lost 6 bases at V and 10 bases at J; junction bases unmatched: 3.

The sample comprised PBMCs or T cells enriched from blood (not recorded which). The TCR was taken from a woman between 18 and 29 years old who had been exposed to COVID-19. The chain combines TRBV12-3 or TRBV12-4 with TRBJ1-2, with TRBD1 identical over 9 bases. The CDR3 nucleotides read TGTGCCAGCAGAGGACAGGGGAACTACACCTTC. Protein sequence: CASRGQGNYTF.